The entry that follows covers one T cell receptor (beta chain) sequence. This sample stems from a study of blood T cell repertoires in COVID-19. Across the whole study: From T cells, B-cell-depleted T cells, or PBMCs came the material, which was cDNA or gDNA.

TCRdb keeps only in-frame clones here, not all; method: immunoSEQ multiplex PCR. The table lists about 88,000 clones, roughly 88% of them singletons. CDR3 size: 14 residues. Germline V gene sequence: CDR1 KGHSH, CDR2 LQKENI. Trimming pared 1 base from V and 9 bases from J, leaving 13 bases between. Sequenced input: peripheral blood. The receptor comes from a woman older than 75 with acute or convalescent COVID-19. The chain links TRBV18 to TRBJ2-4, with a weak D call TRBD2 (6 bases). The CDR3 DNA reads as TGTGCCAGCTCACCACTTAGTGAGGAGGGCATTCAGTACTTC. It is translated as CASSPLSEEGIQYF.